Each of the 5 T cell receptor beta chains below was sequenced from the same sample in a study of cytomegalovirus exposure and HLA in healthy donors. The PCR was carried out with 60 Vbeta primers and 13 Jbeta primers. Clones were sequenced by immunoSEQ multiplex PCR, and TCRdb holds only the in-frame ones, with some missing. The sample yields some 140,000 clones, over 60% seen once. Sequencing was carried out using PBMCs. Receptors originate from a male donor in good health and CMV-seropositive.

The chain couples TRBV18 to TRBJ2-5; D is possibly TRBD1 (6 bases). Germline CDR1 KGHSH, CDR2 LQKENI. The CDR3 runs 12 residues. The V end was cut by 2 bases, the J end by 5 bases, with 6 bases between. CDR3 protein: CASSPRGETQYF. The CDR3 region has the DNA TGTGCCAGCTCACCAAGGGGGGAGACCCAGTACTTC.

The chain links TRBV5-6 to TRBJ1-2; TRBD1 matches at 9 bases. Germline V gene lookup returns CDR1 SGHDT and CDR2 YYEEEE. The CDR3 sequence is 14 residues long. V lost 3 bases to trimming and J lost 4 bases; unmatched junction nucleotides: 4. The CDR3 is CASSSRTGVYGYTF. In DNA, the CDR3 is TGTGCCAGCAGCTCCCGGACAGGGGTCTATGGCTACACCTTC.

The chain joins TRBV7-9 to TRBJ2-5, with a weak D call TRBD2 (6 bases). The CDR3 runs 14 residues. CDR1 and CDR2 (germline): SEHNR, FQNEAQ (reference sequence). V shed 4 bases and J shed 4 bases, with 13 bases lying between them. The CDR3 here is CASSSFGGRETQYF. The CDR3 DNA reads as TGTGCCAGCAGCTCCTTCGGGGGTCGAGAGACCCAGTACTTC.

The chain's CDR3 is CASSTRTSGVYNEQFF. CDR3 nucleotides: TGTGCCAGCAGCACCCGGACTAGCGGGGTCTACAATGAGCAGTTCTTC. The J gene is TRBJ2-1, the V gene TRBV5-4; the match to TRBD2 covers 12 bases. The trim removed 4 bases at V and 3 bases at J, leaving 5 bases unmatched. The CDR3 covers 16 residues. Germline CDR1 and CDR2: SGHNT and YYREEE (reference sequence).

V usage is TRBV6-5 and J usage is TRBJ2-7; TRBD1 might be the D (5 bases). The germline CDR1 and CDR2 sequences are MNHEY and SVGAGI. The ends were cut back, 9 bases at V and 5 bases at J, with 11 bases in the middle. CDR3 length equals 11 residues. The CDR3 region has the DNA TGTGCCAGTGACAGTGGCGACGAGCAGTACTTC. Protein sequence: CASDSGDEQYF.